This T cell receptor beta chain was sequenced during a study of CD4 T cells in relation to SARS-CoV-2 and coronaviruses. The V gene end was trimmed by 2 bases and the J gene end by 7 bases; junction bases not matched to a gene: 1. Germline CDR1 SEHNR, CDR2 FQNEAQ (reference sequence). This CDR3 region has 14 residues. This clone was counted only a few times. The repertoire was sequenced with immunoSEQ multiplex PCR; TCRdb's copy has only in-frame clones and lacks some. The data hold approximately 64,000 clones, with approximately 94% observed a single time. CD4+ T cells from unexposed donors were obtained before the COVID-19 pandemic (2011-2018).

The chain combines TRBV7-9 with TRBJ2-1; 11 nucleotides align to TRBD2. This TCR came from a human donor in good health. The specimen was naive CD4+ T cells from PBMCs. Subset indicated: naive CD4+ T cells isolated by negative enrichment. The CDR3 sequence: CASSLTSGSNEQFF. CDR3 DNA: TGTGCCAGCAGCTTAACTAGCGGGAGTAATGAGCAGTTCTTC.